The T cell receptor beta chain described here comes from a study of blood T cell repertoires in COVID-19. Overall study context: Collection of acute and convalescent COVID-19 samples took place in the United States, Italy and Spain. PBMCs, B-cell-depleted T cells, or T cells provided the cDNA or gDNA that made up the material.

The V end was cut by 2 bases, the J end by 6 bases, with 8 bases between. The CDR3 contains 12 residues. Germline V gene data show CDR1 as SGDLS and CDR2 as YYNGEE. In the source study's methods: Reference gene primers were amplified, and this amplification served to estimate nucleated cell counts. The repertoire was sequenced with immunoSEQ multiplex PCR; TCRdb's copy has only in-frame clones and lacks some. D and trimming come from the DNA, and the V and J calls and clone size come from that table. The table has over 350,000 clones, 75% to 90% seen once; the top ten hold more than 1.4%. V gene TRBV9 combines with J gene TRBJ1-2, with D perhaps TRBD1 (5 bases). The sequence derives from a woman in her 30s with active or convalescent COVID-19. Sequenced input: peripheral blood. CDR3 coding DNA: TGTGCCAGCAGCGTCCAGGGCGATGGCTACACCTTC. Amino acids: CASSVQGDGYTF.